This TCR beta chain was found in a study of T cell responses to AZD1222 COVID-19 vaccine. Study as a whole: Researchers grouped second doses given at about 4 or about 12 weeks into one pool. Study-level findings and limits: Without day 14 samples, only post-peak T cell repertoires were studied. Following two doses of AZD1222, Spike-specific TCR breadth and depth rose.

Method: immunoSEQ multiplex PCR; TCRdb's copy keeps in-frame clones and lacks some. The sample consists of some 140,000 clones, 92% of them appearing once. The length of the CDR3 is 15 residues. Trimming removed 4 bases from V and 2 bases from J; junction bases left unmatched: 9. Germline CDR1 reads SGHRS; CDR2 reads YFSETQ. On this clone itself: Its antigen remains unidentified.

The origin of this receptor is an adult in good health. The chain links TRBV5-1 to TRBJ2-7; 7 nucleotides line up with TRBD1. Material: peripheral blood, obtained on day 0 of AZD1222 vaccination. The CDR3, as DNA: TGCGCCAGCAGCCTTTCGGGACAGCCACCCTACGAGCAGTACTTC. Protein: CASSLSGQPPYEQYF.